This T cell receptor beta chain was captured by sequencing in a study of blood T cell repertoires in COVID-19. Sequenced by immunoSEQ multiplex PCR; TCRdb stores in-frame clones only, minus some. The sample has 250,000 to 300,000 clones; 81% are singletons. Germline V CDR1 and CDR2: ENHRY, SYGVKD. V dropped 5 bases and J dropped 1; count of bases not matched to a gene: 7. This CDR3 has 15 amino acids. The J gene is TRBJ1-2, the V gene TRBV10-3, with 7 bases matching TRBD1. The sequenced sample was peripheral blood. The sequence derives from a woman aged 55-70 years with active or convalescent COVID-19. The CDR3 spells CAISPPGQINYGYTF. The CDR3 nucleotides are TGTGCCATCAGTCCGCCGGGACAGATTAACTATGGCTACACCTTC.